The clone carrying this T cell receptor (beta chain) has ten or more counts. The J segment lost 5 bases and the V segment lost 0 bases, leaving 12 bases of the junction unmatched. The germline V gene encodes CDR1 SGHRS and CDR2 YFSETQ. The CDR3 is 17 amino acids. Through a sample-barcoded 5' primer and a J-beta primer mix, a second PCR was run for about 7 to 12 cycles. TCRdb analysed the 5' RACE reads with MiXCR anew, one entry per CDR3 protein. The sample records hundreds of thousands of distinct CDR3 sequences, 32% being singletons. The record originates from a study of blood T cells in healthy people across ages. About the study: When template switching was applied, about one barcoded beta molecule was captured per two T cells.

The sample consisted of blood. The chain has TRBV5-1 and TRBJ2-5; 8 nucleotides align to TRBD2. The receptor comes from a woman over 75 in good health. The CDR3 sequence: CASSLDPSGGYGETQYF. Here the CDR3 DNA reads TGCGCCAGCAGCTTGGACCCGAGCGGGGGTTACGGCGAGACCCAGTACTTC.